Shown below are 27 T cell receptor beta chains from a single sample sequenced in a study of OX40 agonist ivuxolimab in advanced cancers. Library creation used the immunoSEQ multiplex PCR assay. TCRdb's version of the immuneACCESS table is confined to in-frame rearrangements and falls short of the full clone set. An unresolved V gene accounts for under half of the shortfall where checked; the remainder is of unknown origin. This sample comprises 50,000 to 70,000 clones, around 85% of them detected only once. The top ten clonotypes cover 10% to 15% of the sample. Material: CD4+ or CD8+ T cells sorted from blood, obtained in a trial of the OX40 agonist ivuxolimab. These TCRs come from an adult with an advanced solid tumor such as melanoma, head and neck, liver or kidney cancer.

This chain connects TRBV5-6 to TRBJ2-1, with 11 positions matching TRBD1. CDR1 is SGHDT, CDR2 YYEEEE, per germline. CDR3 length: 18 amino acids. Trimming at V came to 4 bases and at J to 8 bases, leaving 17 bases not matched to a gene. CDR3 sequence reads: CASSNRDRGRRRFDEQFF. The CDR3 coding sequence is TGTGCCAGCAGCAACCGGGACAGGGGGAGAAGACGCTTCGATGAGCAGTTCTTC.

This clone has just one count. The chain carries TRBV7-6 and TRBJ2-2; D is perhaps TRBD2 (7 bases). The CDR3 has 17 amino acids. The germline V and J ends were trimmed by 7 bases and 0 bases, with 18 bases remaining between them. Looked up from germline, CDR1 is SGHVS and CDR2 is FNYEAQ. CDR3 protein: CASNPKGGDANTGELFF. The CDR3 coding sequence is TGTGCCAGCAATCCAAAAGGGGGGGACGCGAACACCGGGGAGCTGTTTTTT.

The V and J genes are TRBV5-4 and TRBJ2-7; either TRBD1 or TRBD2 may supply D (5 bases each). CDR3 length: 12 residues. The germline CDR1 and CDR2 sequences are SGHNT and YYREEE (reference sequence). The CDR3 region has the DNA TGTGCAACCGGGGCAGGCAACTACGAGCAGTACTTC. This sequence encodes CATGAGNYEQYF.

Worth noting for this clone: This CDR3 is also generated by other DNA sequences in the sample. This sequence joins TRBV18 and TRBJ1-1; 11 nucleotides align to TRBD1. This CDR3 spans 14 amino acids. CDR1 and CDR2 from the germline V gene are KGHSH and LQKENI. V lost 6 bases, J lost 1 base, and 1 base stayed unmatched. The DNA for the CDR3 is TGTGCCAGCTCCGGGACAGGGGGGAACACTGAAGCTTTCTTT. Protein product: CASSGTGGNTEAFF.

The chain links TRBV6-6 to TRBJ1-1, with D hard to call. Per the germline V gene, CDR1 is MNHNY and CDR2 is SVGAGI (reference sequence). V was shortened by 5 bases and J by 7 bases, with 11 bases between the two germline ends. This CDR3 is 12 amino acids long. The CDR3 DNA follows: TGTGCCAGCAGTAAAAGTAGGGTTGAAGCTTTCTTT. Its protein is CASSKSRVEAFF.

The V gene is TRBV11-2, the J gene TRBJ2-2; D call uncertain. This CDR3 comprises 13 residues. V was pared by 5 bases and J by 0 bases, with 4 bases between. Germline V gene data show CDR1 as SGHAT and CDR2 as FQNNGV. The chain's CDR3 is CASSRPNTGELFF. DNA for the CDR3: TGTGCCAGCAGCCGGCCGAACACCGGGGAGCTGTTTTTT.

The rearrangement joins TRBV5-4 to TRBJ2-1; TRBD2 aligns across 8 bases. This CDR3 spans 16 amino acids. Germline loops: CDR1 SGHNT, CDR2 YYREEE (reference sequence). Trimming took 4 bases from V and 6 from J; bases not matched to a gene: 12. CDR3 DNA sequence: TGTGCCAGCAGCCTATGGAGTCTAGCGGGCGGCAATGAGCAGTTCTTC. It specifies CASSLWSLAGGNEQFF.

This chain joins TRBV19 and TRBJ1-1, with D tentatively TRBD1 (6 bases). CDR1 is LNHDA and CDR2 is SQIVND in the germline V gene (reference sequence). This CDR3 has 13 residues. Deletions cut 7 bases from V and 4 bases from J, with 13 bases between. In DNA, the CDR3 is TGTGCCAGTAAGGAGGGGGAGAGCACTGAAGCTTTCTTT. Translating it yields CASKEGESTEAFF.

This clone was counted a single time. The rearrangement links TRBV5-8 to TRBJ2-3; the D gene could be TRBD1 or TRBD2 (5 bases each). This CDR3 contains 17 residues. Trimming pared 0 bases from V and 5 bases from J, leaving 19 bases between. The V gene's germline CDR1 is SGHTS and CDR2 YDEGEE. The CDR3 nucleotides read TGTGCCAGCAGCTTGGGAGATTCAGGGAGAGGAGGAGATACGCAGTATTTT. Amino acids: CASSLGDSGRGGDTQYF.

The chain has TRBV19 and TRBJ1-4, with a weak D call TRBD1 (5 bases). V lost 5 bases to trimming and J lost 4 bases, with 11 bases between them. The CDR3 covers 14 residues. Germline V gives CDR1 LNHDA, CDR2 SQIVND (reference sequence). CDR3: CASSRDVINEKLFF. CDR3 bases: TGTGCCAGTAGTCGGGACGTGATTAATGAAAAACTGTTTTTT.

V and J are TRBV7-2 and TRBJ2-2; D unclear. This CDR3 contains 11 residues. The V gene lost 5 bases and the J gene lost 6 bases, with 4 bases spanning the gap. Germline CDR1 and CDR2: SGHTA and FQGNSA. CDR3 nucleotide sequence: TGTGCCAGCAGCCCCCCCGGGGAGCTGTTTTTT. Its protein product is CASSPPGELFF. The full variable domain, rest sourced from reference TRBV7-2 and TRBJ2-2, is GAGVSQSPSNKVTEKGKDVELRCDPISGHTALYWYRQSLGQGLEFLIYFQGNSAPDKSGLPSDRFSAERTGGSVSTLTIQRTQQEDSAVYLCASSPPGELFFGEGSRLTVL.

About this clone: As the CDR3 is not closed by the conserved phenylalanine or tryptophan, this likely results from a read error. This chain connects TRBV11-2 to TRBJ1-6, with TRBD1 matching 7 bases. The germline gives CDR1 SGHAT, CDR2 FQNNGV. This CDR3 is built from 15 residues. The J segment lost 4 bases and the V segment lost 7 bases, leaving 7 bases of the junction unmatched. CDR3 bases: TGTGCCAGCACCTACGGGGACAGATATAATTCACCCCTCCACCTT. This encodes CASTYGDRYNSPLHL.

The V call is TRBV7-9, the J call TRBJ1-2; 8 bases match TRBD1. Looked up from germline, CDR1 is SEHNR and CDR2 is FQNEAQ (reference sequence). The J segment lost 7 bases and the V segment lost 6 bases, leaving 16 bases of the junction unmatched. The CDR3 is 16 residues long. The CDR3 DNA sequence: TGTGCCAGCAGTCCCCCGACAGGGGCCTCTATGGTTGGCTACACCTTC. It codes for CASSPPTGASMVGYTF.

The chain uses TRBV6-5 and TRBJ2-7, with D perhaps TRBD2 (6 bases). Trimming left V 6 bases short and J 6 bases short, with 18 bases between. CDR1 and CDR2 from the germline V gene are MNHEY and SVGAGI. The CDR3 spans 14 residues. The CDR3 here is CASRPRGGLGEQYF. The CDR3 bases are TGTGCCAGCAGGCCCCGGGGAGGCCTTGGCGAGCAGTACTTC.

J is TRBJ1-1 and V is TRBV29-1; possibly TRBD1 for D (5 bases). Germline assignment: CDR1 SQVTM and CDR2 ANQGSEA. CDR3 length equals 14 residues. V lost 1 base and J lost 4, with 13 bases in between. Here the CDR3 DNA reads TGCAGCGTTGAAGTCCCCCCGGGGGGCACTGAAGCTTTCTTT. The encoded protein is CSVEVPPGGTEAFF.

The rearrangement links TRBV11-2 to TRBJ2-7, with D tentatively TRBD2 (5 bases). CDR1 and CDR2 from the germline V gene are SGHAT and FQNNGV. This CDR3 region has 17 residues. V lost 0 bases, J lost 0 bases, and 15 bases lay in between. CDR3 loop: CASSLDARDGSSYEQYF. Here the CDR3 DNA reads TGTGCCAGCAGCTTAGATGCGAGGGATGGATCCTCCTACGAGCAGTACTTC.

This clone was seen a few times. The chain links TRBV18 to TRBJ1-6; D is unresolved. This CDR3 has 13 amino acids. Germline CDR1 KGHSH, CDR2 LQKENI. V lost 4 bases and J 9 bases, leaving 10 bases between the germline ends. In DNA, the CDR3 is TGTGCCAGCTCACTCGGACGTGGTTCACCCCTCCACTTT. Its translation: CASSLGRGSPLHF. Drawing the rest from reference TRBV18 and TRBJ1-6, the complete variable domain is NAGVMQNPRHLVRRRGQEARLRCSPMKGHSHVYWYRQLPEEGLKFMVYLQKENIIDESGMPKERFSAEFPKEGPSILRIQQVVRGDSAAYFCASSLGRGSPLHFGNGTRLTVT.

In DNA, the CDR3 is TGTGCCAGTAGTAGACAGGCCTTGGGGGATGGCTACACCTTC. Translation: CASSRQALGDGYTF. V is TRBV19 and J is TRBJ1-2; D might be TRBD1 (6 bases). This CDR3 spans 14 amino acids. The germline V and J ends were trimmed by 4 bases and 6 bases, with 15 bases remaining between them. The V gene's germline CDR1 is LNHDA and CDR2 SQIVND (reference sequence).

This chain joins TRBV5-6 and TRBJ1-2; D is unresolved. Germline CDR1 reads SGHDT; CDR2 reads YYEEEE. The CDR3 has 11 amino acids. Trimming took 4 bases from V and 5 from J, leaving 6 bases between them. In DNA, the CDR3 is TGTGCCAGCAGCGGGTTATATGGCTACACCTTC. Translation: CASSGLYGYTF.

The chain has TRBV6-6 and TRBJ1-1, with D possibly TRBD1 on 6 matching bases. The CDR3 contains 14 residues. Trimming took 7 bases from V and 5 from J, leaving 17 bases between them. Germline values: CDR1 MNHNY, CDR2 SVGAGI (reference sequence). The CDR3 bases are TGTGCCAGCATCAATTGGGGGGCTCGGACTGAAGCTTTCTTT. Residues: CASINWGARTEAFF.

The J gene is TRBJ1-6, the V gene TRBV18; possible D gene TRBD1, 5 bases. Germline CDR1 KGHSH, CDR2 LQKENI. V lost 2 bases and J 5 bases, leaving 10 bases between the germline ends. This CDR3 contains 15 residues. The CDR3 DNA reads TGTGCCAGCTCACCAGCGGGACTGGATAATTCACCCCTCCACTTT. Translation gives CASSPAGLDNSPLHF.

The J gene is TRBJ2-2, the V gene TRBV9; D may be TRBD1 (5 bases). The CDR3 is 15 amino acids. From germline, CDR1 is SGDLS and CDR2 YYNGEE. Trimming removed 0 bases from V and 6 bases from J, with 12 bases in between. CDR3 nucleotide sequence: TGTGCCAGCAGCGTAGGGGGCGTGTTGGCCGGGGAGCTGTTTTTT. It encodes CASSVGGVLAGELFF.

The chain links TRBV5-5 to TRBJ2-7, with D possibly matching TRBD1 (6 bases). CDR1 and CDR2 from the germline V gene are SGHKS and YYEKEE (reference sequence). V was trimmed by 2 bases and J by 4 bases, leaving 13 bases between them. The CDR3 extends over 14 amino acids. The CDR3 loop is CASSFRGQGYEQYF. CDR3 DNA sequence: TGTGCCAGCAGCTTCAGGGGCCAGGGGTACGAGCAGTACTTC.

This chain links TRBV5-6 with TRBJ2-1, with a weak D call TRBD2 (5 bases). The CDR3 spans 18 residues. The V end lost 0 bases, the J end lost 5 bases, and 21 bases lay between the germline ends. From germline, CDR1 is SGHDT and CDR2 YYEEEE. The CDR3 region has the DNA TGTGCCAGCAGCTTGGACTCGCCGGAGGACCCGAAGGACAATGAGCAGTTCTTC. Translating it yields CASSLDSPEDPKDNEQFF.

V is TRBV9 and J is TRBJ2-3; TRBD1 might be the D (7 bases). V was trimmed by 7 bases and J by 3 bases, leaving 9 bases between them. Per the germline V gene, CDR1 is SGDLS and CDR2 is YYNGEE. The CDR3 length is 12 residues. CDR3 bases: TGTGCCAGCCAGGGGGGAACAGATACGCAGTATTTT. Translated: CASQGGTDTQYF.

The chain employs TRBV27 and TRBJ1-5, with D hard to call. With 2 bases removed from V and 3 bases from J, the gap between germline ends came to 14 bases. This CDR3 comprises 16 residues. Germline V gene data show CDR1 as MNHEY and CDR2 as SMNVEV (reference sequence). CDR3 loop: CASSLVSPVLNQPQHF. DNA of the CDR3: TGTGCCAGCAGTTTAGTATCGCCAGTCCTCAATCAGCCCCAGCATTTT.

This clone was recorded once. The V and J genes are TRBV9 and TRBJ2-4; 7 positions agree with TRBD1. CDR1 is SGDLS, CDR2 YYNGEE, per germline. The CDR3 is 14 amino acids. V lost 4 bases and J lost 10; bases outside the gene matches: 11. The CDR3 reads CASSPQGNRLIQYF. CDR3 DNA sequence: TGTGCCAGCAGCCCACAGGGGAATAGACTTATTCAGTACTTC.